These 3 T cell receptor beta chains were all obtained from the same sample, sequenced in a study of early T cells in non-severe SARS-CoV-2 infection. A single record per CDR3 protein comes from TCRdb applying MiXCR to the 5' RACE reads. In the table there are 53,000 or so distinct CDR3 sequences, 7.7% of which are singletons. The specimen sequenced was whole blood. These receptors all come from an adult who was a healthcare worker with PCR-confirmed SARS-CoV-2 infection or an uninfected control (not recorded which).

This clonotype was seen repeatedly, ten times or more. The rearrangement uses TRBV6-4 and TRBJ2-2, with D unresolved. The V gene's germline CDR1 is MRHNA and CDR2 SNTAGT. The CDR3 is made up of 14 amino acids. V was clipped by 3 bases and J by 2 bases, with 7 bases between them. The chain's CDR3 is CASSELSNTGELFF. The CDR3 DNA is TGTGCCAGCAGTGAACTATCTAACACCGGGGAGCTGTTTTTT.

This clonotype was seen at least ten times. V is TRBV6-8 and J is TRBJ2-3, with D possibly being TRBD1 (6 bases). The CDR3 is made up of 16 amino acids. Trimming pared 0 bases from V and 1 base from J, leaving 11 bases between. Germline V gene sequence: CDR1 MNHGY, CDR2 SAAAGT. The CDR3 sequence: CASSYSTPGGTDTQYF. DNA for the CDR3: TGTGCCAGCAGTTACTCGACCCCAGGGGGCACAGATACGCAGTATTTT.

There are many counts of this clonotype. This chain connects TRBV4-3 to TRBJ2-3; the D gene is possibly TRBD1 (6 bases). The germline V gene encodes CDR1 LGHNA and CDR2 YSLEER. V lost 1 base and J lost 2, with 10 bases in between. The CDR3 loop spans 15 amino acids. Here the CDR3 reads CASSQVTGTTDTQYF. The CDR3 nucleotides read TGCGCCAGCAGCCAAGTCACAGGGACCACAGATACGCAGTATTTT.